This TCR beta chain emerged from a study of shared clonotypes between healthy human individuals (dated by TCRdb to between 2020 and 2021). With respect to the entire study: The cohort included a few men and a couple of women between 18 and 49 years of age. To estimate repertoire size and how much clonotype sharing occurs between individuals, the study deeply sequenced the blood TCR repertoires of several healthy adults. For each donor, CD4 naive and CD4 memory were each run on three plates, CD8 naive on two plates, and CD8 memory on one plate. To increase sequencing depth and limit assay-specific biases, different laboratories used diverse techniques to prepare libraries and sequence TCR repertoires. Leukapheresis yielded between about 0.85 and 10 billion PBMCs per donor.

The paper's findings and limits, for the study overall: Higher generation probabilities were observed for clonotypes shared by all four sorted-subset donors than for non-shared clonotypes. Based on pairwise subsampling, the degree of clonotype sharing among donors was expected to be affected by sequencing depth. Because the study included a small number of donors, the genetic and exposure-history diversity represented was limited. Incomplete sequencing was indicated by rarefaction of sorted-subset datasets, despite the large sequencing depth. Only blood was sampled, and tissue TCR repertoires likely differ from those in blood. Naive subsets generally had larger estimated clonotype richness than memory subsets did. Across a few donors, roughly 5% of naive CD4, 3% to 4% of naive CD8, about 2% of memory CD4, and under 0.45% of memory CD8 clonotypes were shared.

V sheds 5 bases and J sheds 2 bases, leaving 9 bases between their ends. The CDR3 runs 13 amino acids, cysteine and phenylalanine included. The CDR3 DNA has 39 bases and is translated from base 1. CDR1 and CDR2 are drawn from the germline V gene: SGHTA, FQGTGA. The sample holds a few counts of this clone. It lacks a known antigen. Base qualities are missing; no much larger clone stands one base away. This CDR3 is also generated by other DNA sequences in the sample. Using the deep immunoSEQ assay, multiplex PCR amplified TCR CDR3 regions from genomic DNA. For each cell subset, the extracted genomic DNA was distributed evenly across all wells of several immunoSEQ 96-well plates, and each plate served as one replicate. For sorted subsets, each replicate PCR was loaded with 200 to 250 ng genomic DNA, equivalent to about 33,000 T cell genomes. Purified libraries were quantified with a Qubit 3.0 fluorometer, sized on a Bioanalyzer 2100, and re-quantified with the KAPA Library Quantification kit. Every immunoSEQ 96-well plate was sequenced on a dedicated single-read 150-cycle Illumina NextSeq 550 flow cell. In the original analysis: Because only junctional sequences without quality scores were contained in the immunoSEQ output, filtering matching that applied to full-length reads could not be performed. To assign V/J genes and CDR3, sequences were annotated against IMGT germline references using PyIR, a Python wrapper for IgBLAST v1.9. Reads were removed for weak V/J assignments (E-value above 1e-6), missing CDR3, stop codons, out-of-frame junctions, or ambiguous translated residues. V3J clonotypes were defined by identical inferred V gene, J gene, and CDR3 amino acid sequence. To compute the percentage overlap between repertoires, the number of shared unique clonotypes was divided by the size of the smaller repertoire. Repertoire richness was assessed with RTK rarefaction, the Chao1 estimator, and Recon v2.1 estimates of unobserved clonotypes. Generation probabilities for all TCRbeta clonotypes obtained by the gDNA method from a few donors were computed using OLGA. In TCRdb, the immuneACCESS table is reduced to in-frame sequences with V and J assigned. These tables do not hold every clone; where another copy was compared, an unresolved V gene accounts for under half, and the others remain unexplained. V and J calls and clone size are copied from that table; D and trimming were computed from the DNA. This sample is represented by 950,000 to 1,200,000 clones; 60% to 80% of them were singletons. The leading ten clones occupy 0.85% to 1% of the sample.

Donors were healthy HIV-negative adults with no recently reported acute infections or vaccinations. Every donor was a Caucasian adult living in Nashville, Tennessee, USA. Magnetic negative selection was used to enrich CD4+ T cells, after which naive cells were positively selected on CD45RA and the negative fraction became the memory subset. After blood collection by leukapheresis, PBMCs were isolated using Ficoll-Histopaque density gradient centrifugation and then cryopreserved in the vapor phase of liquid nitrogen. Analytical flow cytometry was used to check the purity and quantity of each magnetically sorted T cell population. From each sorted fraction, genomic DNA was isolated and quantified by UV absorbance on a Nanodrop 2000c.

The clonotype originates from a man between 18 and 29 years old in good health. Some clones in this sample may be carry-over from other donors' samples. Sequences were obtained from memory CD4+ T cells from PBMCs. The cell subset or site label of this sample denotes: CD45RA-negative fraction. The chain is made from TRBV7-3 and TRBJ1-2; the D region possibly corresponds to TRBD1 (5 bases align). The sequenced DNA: TGTGCCAGCAGCCCAGACAGCAACTATGGCTACACCTTC. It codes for CASSPDSNYGYTF.